This T cell receptor (beta chain) was identified during a study of beta chain features in type 1 diabetes. Study-wide results and limits: Significant though moderate, a shortening of TCRB CDR3s appeared in all four CD4+ subsets of Type 1 diabetes patients.

Germline assignment: CDR1 MDHEN and CDR2 SYDVKM. CDR3 size: 15 residues. V lost 7 bases and J lost 0, with 14 bases in between. In the case of this clone: Its target is not known.

As every portion of the isolated RNA was reverse transcribed, the sequencing read expressed TCRB transcripts. An average around 3.5 million reads came from naive, central memory and regulatory T cell samples. The method was immunoSEQ multiplex PCR; TCRdb's version includes in-frame clones alone and lacks a portion of them. The sample records hundreds of thousands of clones, 14% to 15% being singletons. The clonotype originates from a young man with type 1 diabetes. The sequenced sample consisted of naive CD4+ T cells from blood. The rearrangement links TRBV28 to TRBJ2-3; D is undetermined. The CDR3 spells CASTLDDTSTDTQYF. CDR3 sequence (DNA): TGTGCCAGCACCCTGGATGACACTAGCACAGATACGCAGTATTTT. Full variable domain (remainder filled in from reference TRBV28 and TRBJ2-3): DVKVTQSSRYLVKRTGEKVFLECVQDMDHENMFWYRQDPGLGLRLIYFSYDVKMKEKGDIPEGYSVSREKKERFSLILESASTNQTSMYLCASTLDDTSTDTQYFGPGTRLTVL.